What follows are 9 T cell receptor beta chains derived from one specimen sequenced in a study of shared T cell receptors in the human thymus. Clones were sequenced by immunoSEQ multiplex PCR, and TCRdb holds only the in-frame ones, with some missing. Counted here are roughly 700,000 clones, approximately 90% occurring once; the ten biggest clones make up about 0.01%. This sample was shared with a second study, whose subject was human thymus T cells.

The sequencing input was thymocytes. These receptors all stem from a boy in the first two years of life with a congenital heart defect.

The gene calls are TRBV10-3 and TRBJ1-3; possibly TRBD1 for D (6 bases). The V end lost 0 bases, the J end lost 0 bases, and 12 bases lay between the germline ends. CDR3 length equals 17 residues. The V gene's germline CDR1 is ENHRY and CDR2 SYGVKD. Here the CDR3 reads CAISESRGPFSGNTIYF. The CDR3 coding sequence is TGTGCCATCAGTGAGTCGCGGGGGCCCTTCTCTGGAAACACCATATATTTT.

This chain links TRBV28 with TRBJ1-1; the D gene is possibly TRBD1 (6 bases). The CDR3 is 17 amino acids. Germline V lookup: CDR1 MDHEN, CDR2 SYDVKM. The ends were cut back, 4 bases at V and 4 bases at J, with 22 bases in the middle. CDR3: CASSSLSQNRVGTEAFF. DNA of the CDR3: TGTGCCAGCAGTTCCCTCTCACAAAACAGGGTCGGCACTGAAGCTTTCTTT. Full variable domain (missing parts from reference TRBV28 and TRBJ1-1): DVKVTQSSRYLVKRTGEKVFLECVQDMDHENMFWYRQDPGLGLRLIYFSYDVKMKEKGDIPEGYSVSREKKERFSLILESASTNQTSMYLCASSSLSQNRVGTEAFFGQGTRLTVV.

The chain has TRBV7-2 and TRBJ2-3, with 7 bases fitting TRBD1. Germline trimming cut 2 bases from V and 3 bases from J; bases unmatched to any gene: 2. Germline values: CDR1 SGHTA, CDR2 FQGNSA. CDR3 length: 14 amino acids. CDR3 region: CASSLRGQTDTQYF. CDR3 in DNA: TGTGCCAGCAGCTTAAGGGGGCAGACAGATACGCAGTATTTT.

The gene calls are TRBV30 and TRBJ1-5; 8 nucleotides match TRBD1. The germline CDR1 and CDR2 sequences are GTSNPN and SVGIG (reference sequence). V trimming: 2 bases; J trimming: 5 bases; junction bases outside the gene matches: 5. The CDR3 has 14 amino acids. The CDR3 DNA follows: TGTGCCTGGAGTTCGACAGGGGAACATCAGCCCCAGCATTTT. Its protein is CAWSSTGEHQPQHF.

The chain joins TRBV5-1 to TRBJ2-7; TRBD1 agrees at 8 bases. CDR3 length: 15 amino acids. V dropped 4 bases and J dropped 2; count of bases not matched to a gene: 8. The germline V gene has CDR1 SGHRS and CDR2 YFSETQ. CDR3 in amino acids: CASSLPGQATYEQYF. Written as DNA, the CDR3 is TGCGCCAGCAGCCTTCCGGGACAGGCAACCTACGAGCAGTACTTC. Complete variable domain (other parts from reference TRBV5-1 and TRBJ2-7): KAGVTQTPRYLIKTRGQQVTLSCSPISGHRSVSWYQQTPGQGLQFLFEYFSETQRNKGNFPGRFSGRQFSNSRSEMNVSTLELGDSALYLCASSLPGQATYEQYFGPGTRLTVT.

Details on this clone: At one boundary the junction diverges from the germline segment, which might be a read error. The chain combines TRBV7-7 with TRBJ2-5; TRBD1 aligns across 11 bases. Germline V gene lookup returns CDR1 SSHAT and CDR2 FNYEAQ (reference sequence). The CDR3 is 15 amino acids. The DNA of the CDR3 is TGTGCTAGCAGCGCCGGGACAGGGGGTCAAGAGACCCAGTACTTC. Protein: CASSAGTGGQETQYF.

The chain joins TRBV4-3 to TRBJ1-3; D not resolved. This CDR3 is built from 15 residues. The ends were cut back, 1 base at V and 3 bases at J, with 10 bases in the middle. Germline lookup yields CDR1 LGHNA and CDR2 YSLEER. The CDR3 region has the DNA TGCGCCAGCAGCCAAGCGGTCCGACATGGAAACACCATATATTTT. Translated: CASSQAVRHGNTIYF.

The chain has TRBV10-1 and TRBJ2-1; 8 bases are a match to TRBD1. There are 17 residues in the CDR3. The germline V gene encodes CDR1 WNHNN and CDR2 SYGVQD (reference sequence). V shed 0 bases and J 5 bases; nucleotides not matched to a gene: 9. Here the CDR3 DNA reads TGCGCCAGCAGTGAGTCGGGCAGGGGGCCACCCCACAATGAGCAGTTCTTC. It translates to CASSESGRGPPHNEQFF.

The CDR3 nucleotides read TGTGCCAGCAGAGAGCGGAACAATGAGCAGTTCTTC. Translating it yields CASRERNNEQFF. The rearrangement joins TRBV6-1 to TRBJ2-1; TRBD2 might be the D (5 bases). The ends were cut back, 6 bases at V and 5 bases at J, with 8 bases in the middle. The CDR3 runs 12 residues. Per germline, CDR1 MNHNS and CDR2 SASEGT.